A single T cell receptor (beta chain) is shown here with its context. The antigen remains unidentified. These data belong to a study of cytomegalovirus exposure and HLA in healthy donors. The PCR had 60 Vbeta and 13 Jbeta primers. Clones were read by immunoSEQ multiplex PCR, and TCRdb kept only the in-frame ones, dropping some. Here the sample spans 95,000 to 150,000 clones, 78% being singletons. Findings and caveats of the study: As was reported, the classifier diagnosed cytomegalovirus status with high specificity and sensitivity. When a later analysis compared HLA-associated TCR beta chains with equally common others, the HLA-associated chains turned out to be more clonally expanded and to have lower generation probabilities.

The CDR3 totals 15 residues. Germline V CDR1 and CDR2: SGHTA, FQGNSA. The V end lost 1 base, the J end lost 5 bases, and 12 bases lay between the germline ends. Although they were nominally healthy when sampled, donors likely had unrecorded immune exposures. The gene calls are TRBV7-2 and TRBJ1-3, with D tentatively TRBD1 (5 bases). The TCR sequence derives from a woman aged 40 to 50 in good health and CMV-seronegative. What was sequenced was PBMCs. The chain's CDR3 is CASSLESGGRNTIYF. CDR3 nucleotides: TGTGCCAGCAGCTTAGAGTCGGGGGGTCGAAACACCATATATTTT.